This T cell receptor beta chain appears in the sequencing data of a study of identical twins (dated by TCRdb to the mid-2010s). In terms of the full investigation: TCR alpha and beta repertoires from monozygotic twins, unrelated adults of various ages and cord blood were deep-sequenced to test whether fetal clonotypes persist. To rule out contamination, the twin experiments were replicated at different times with different library preparation protocols. Broader findings and caveats from the paper: Conclusions relied on cross-sectional statistical analysis, since the same donors could not be followed over many years. In monozygotic twins, out-of-frame TCR alpha sharing was systematically underestimated by recombination models, although the models agreed with sharing between unrelated individuals. Fewer insertions were carried by abundant cord blood beta clonotypes, a similar but weaker trend appeared in young adult naive repertoires, and no such trend appeared in memory repertoires. Zero-insertion analyses could be partly confounded by invariant T cells such as MAIT and iNKT, though diverse VJ usage argued against such confounding for most clonotypes. A weaker excess of twin sharing was found in beta out-of-frame sequences because the signal-to-noise ratio was lowered by fewer shared sequences. Compared with coincidental sharing between unrelated individuals, an excess of low generation-probability sequences was observed among out-of-frame TCR alpha sequences shared between twins.

This clonotype was seen more than once but under ten times. Its antigen remains undetermined. Base qualities were left out, and no much larger clone turns up one base away. Every donor in the study was a healthy Caucasian. The twin cohort comprised three pairs of female monozygotic twins, all aged roughly 18 to 29 years. Positive isolation kits from Invitrogen were used to isolate CD4+ and CD8+ T cell populations. Receptor libraries were prepared by 5' RACE. Sequenced on an Illumina HiSeq 2000. Template switching added a universal primer binding site, and the final cDNA carried a unique molecular identifier that allowed TCR cDNA molecules to be counted accurately. Specific primers in the conserved constant-segment region were used to synthesize first-strand cDNA for TCR alpha and beta chains. To control for contamination, every cDNA library carried two barcodes: a SMART-Mk sample barcode plus Illumina barcodes. TruSeq adapter sequences and Illumina sample barcodes were added in two successive PCR steps. Sequencing of the TCR alpha and beta cDNA libraries was done on the Illumina HiSeq platform using custom primers. The authors processed their data as follows. Unique molecular identifiers were extracted from raw reads with MiGEC, and CDR3 positions were determined with MiXCR. Recombination models were inferred per individual with the repgenHMM and IGoR tools using an EM algorithm. Shared clonotypes were analyzed with the tcR package in R, and sharing was normalized by the product of cloneset sizes. Out-of-frame nonproductive sequences were analyzed to study raw recombination free of thymic and clonal selection effects. TCRdb took the public reads, trimmed them with fastp at Q25, ran MiXCR for clone calling and kept in-frame beta chains. Entries are consolidated by CDR3 protein sequence, retaining the most common genes and DNA. TCRdb's processing, not the study's, gives the V and J calls here. The sample has around 340,000 distinct CDR3 sequences on record, more than 9% of them singletons. About 7% of the sample lies in the top ten.

As encoded in the germline V gene, CDR1 is ENHRY while CDR2 is SYGVKD. Inclusive of the bounding cysteine and phenylalanine, the CDR3 is 17 residues long. Of all the DNA, just the CDR3 is kept, 51 bases in frame from base 1. Compared with germline, V lacks 5 bases and J lacks 1 base; bases without a gene match: 13. These same records also appear under a second study, on yellow fever vaccine responses in identical twins. Drawing on the second study: According to the authors, the vaccine-induced T cell response in identical twins seemed to be partly convergent and partly specific to each individual. In identical twins, the study followed T cell clones that responded to the vaccine with precision.

Sequenced sample: CD8+ T cells sorted from blood. The source of this sequence is a woman aged 18-29 years in good health. The V and J segments used are TRBV10-3 and TRBJ2-7, with 8 central nucleotides matching TRBD2. The DNA sequence follows: TGTGCCATCAGTTATCCTTCAGCGGGAGTCCCATCCTACGAGCAGTACTTC. It specifies CAISYPSAGVPSYEQYF.